This T cell receptor beta chain was sequenced during a study of blood T cells in healthy people across ages. General observations from the study: Correlation between TCR beta diversity and naive T cell percentage was strong. Higher diversity, along with more naive CD4+ cells, distinguished long-lived donors from aged donors.

In regard to this clonotype: Its antigen remains unknown.

This CDR3 is 18 amino acids long. The V gene's germline CDR1 is SGHKS and CDR2 YYEKEE (reference sequence). V was clipped by 0 bases and J by 2 bases; unmatched bases: 6. A J-beta primer mix and a sample-barcoded 5' primer were used in a second PCR of roughly 7 to 12 cycles. TCRdb re-called the 5' RACE reads through MiXCR, storing one row per CDR3 protein. Here the sample spans roughly 1.9 million distinct CDR3 sequences, roughly 43% being singletons. Sequences were obtained from blood. This receptor was taken from a human donor in good health. The chain employs TRBV5-5 and TRBJ2-4; 12 bases line up with TRBD2. The CDR3 loop is CASSLDLAGGSSKNIQYF. The CDR3 DNA sequence: TGTGCCAGCAGCTTGGATCTAGCGGGGGGGTCCTCCAAAAACATTCAGTACTTC. The complete variable domain, with remaining parts taken from reference TRBV5-5 and TRBJ2-4, reads DAGVTQSPTHLIKTRGQQVTLRCSPISGHKSVSWYQQVLGQGPQFIFQYYEKEERGRGNFPDRFSARQFPNYSSELNVNALLLGDSALYLCASSLDLAGGSSKNIQYFGAGTRLSVL.